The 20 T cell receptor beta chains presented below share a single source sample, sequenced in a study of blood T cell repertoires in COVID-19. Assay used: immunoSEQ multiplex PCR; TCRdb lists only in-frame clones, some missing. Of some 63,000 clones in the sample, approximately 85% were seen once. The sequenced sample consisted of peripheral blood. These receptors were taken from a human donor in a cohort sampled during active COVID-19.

CDR3: CASSQGLAGGHTGELFF. In DNA, the CDR3 is TGTGCCAGCAGCCAAGGACTAGCGGGGGGACACACCGGGGAGCTGTTTTTT. The genes are TRBV3-1 (or the pseudogene TRBV3-2) and TRBJ2-2; TRBD2 aligns across 13 bases. This CDR3 spans 17 amino acids. Per the germline V gene, CDR1 is LGHDT and CDR2 is YNNKEL (reference sequence). Trimming removed 1 base from V and 3 bases from J; junction bases left unmatched: 2.

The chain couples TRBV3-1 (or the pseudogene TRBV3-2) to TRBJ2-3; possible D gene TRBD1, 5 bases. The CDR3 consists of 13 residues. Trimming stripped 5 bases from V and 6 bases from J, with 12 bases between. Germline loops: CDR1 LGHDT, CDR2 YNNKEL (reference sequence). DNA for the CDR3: TGTGCCAGCAGCGCAACCCAGGGCGATACGCAGTATTTT. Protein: CASSATQGDTQYF.

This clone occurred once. CDR3 sequence reads: CASSQRQGGMDTQYF. CDR3 bases: TGTGCCAGCAGCCAACGACAGGGAGGAATGGATACGCAGTATTTT. V gene TRBV7-2 combines with J gene TRBJ2-3, with D maybe TRBD1 (7 bases). The CDR3 has 15 residues. Germline V gives CDR1 SGHTA, CDR2 FQGNSA. The V gene lost 5 bases and the J gene lost 6 bases, with 18 bases spanning the gap.

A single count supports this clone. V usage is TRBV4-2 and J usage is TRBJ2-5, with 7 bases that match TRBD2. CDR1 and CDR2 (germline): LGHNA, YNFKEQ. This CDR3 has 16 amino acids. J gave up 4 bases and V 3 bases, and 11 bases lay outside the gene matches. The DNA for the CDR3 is TGTGCCAGCAGCCAGAATACTGGGAGCGGGGTAGAGACCCAGTACTTC. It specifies CASSQNTGSGVETQYF.

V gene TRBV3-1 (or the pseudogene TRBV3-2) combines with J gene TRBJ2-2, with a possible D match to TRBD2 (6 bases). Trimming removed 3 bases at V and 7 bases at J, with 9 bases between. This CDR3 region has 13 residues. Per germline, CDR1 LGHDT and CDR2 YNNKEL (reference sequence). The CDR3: CASSQDYSGELFF. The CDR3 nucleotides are TGTGCCAGCAGCCAGGACTATAGCGGGGAGCTGTTTTTT.

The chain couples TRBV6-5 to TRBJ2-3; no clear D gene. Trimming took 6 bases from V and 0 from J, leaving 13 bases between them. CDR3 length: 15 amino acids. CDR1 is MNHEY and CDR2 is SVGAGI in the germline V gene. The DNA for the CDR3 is TGTGCCAGCAGCAAACCCGACATTAGCACAGATACGCAGTATTTT. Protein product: CASSKPDISTDTQYF.

Here the CDR3 DNA reads TGTGCCAGCAGCTCACGAGCCCAGGGGAGAGGGGGAAACACCATATATTTT. Amino acids: CASSSRAQGRGGNTIYF. V gene TRBV7-8 combines with J gene TRBJ1-3; D may be TRBD1 (6 bases). Germline assignment: CDR1 SGHVS and CDR2 FQNEAQ. Trimming left V 4 bases short and J 4 bases short, with 20 bases between. The CDR3 contains 17 residues.

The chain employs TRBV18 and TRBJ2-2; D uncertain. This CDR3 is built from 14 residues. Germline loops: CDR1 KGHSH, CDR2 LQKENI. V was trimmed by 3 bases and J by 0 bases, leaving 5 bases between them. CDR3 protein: CASSPPTNTGELFF. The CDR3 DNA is TGTGCCAGCTCACCCCCTACGAACACCGGGGAGCTGTTTTTT.

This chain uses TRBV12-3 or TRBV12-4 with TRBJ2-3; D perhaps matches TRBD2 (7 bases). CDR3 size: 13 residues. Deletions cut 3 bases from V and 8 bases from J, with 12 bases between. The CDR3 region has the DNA TGTGCCAGCAGTTTGGGGGGGCTAGGTACGCAGTATTTT. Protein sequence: CASSLGGLGTQYF.

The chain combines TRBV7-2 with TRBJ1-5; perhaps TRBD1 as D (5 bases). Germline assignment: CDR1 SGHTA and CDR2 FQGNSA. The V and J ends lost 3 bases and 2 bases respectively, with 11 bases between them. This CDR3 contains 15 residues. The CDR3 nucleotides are TGTGCCAGCAGCTTGTGGTCGGGGGGCAATCAGCCCCAGCATTTT. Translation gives CASSLWSGGNQPQHF.

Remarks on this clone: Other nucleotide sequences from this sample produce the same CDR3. CDR3 in DNA: TGTGCCAGTAGTATAGGACAGGGCCAAGAGACCCAGTACTTC. It translates to CASSIGQGQETQYF. J is TRBJ2-5 and V is TRBV19, with 7 bases lining up with TRBD1. Germline V CDR1 and CDR2: LNHDA, SQIVND (reference sequence). Unmatched junction bases numbered 0, after V lost 1 base and J lost 1 base. CDR3 length: 14 amino acids.

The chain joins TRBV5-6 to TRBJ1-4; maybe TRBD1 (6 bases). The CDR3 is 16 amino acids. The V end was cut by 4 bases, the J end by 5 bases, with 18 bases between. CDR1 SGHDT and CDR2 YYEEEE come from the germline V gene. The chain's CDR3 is CASSGATGWRNEKLFF. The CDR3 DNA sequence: TGTGCCAGCAGCGGTGCTACAGGGTGGCGGAATGAAAAACTGTTTTTT.

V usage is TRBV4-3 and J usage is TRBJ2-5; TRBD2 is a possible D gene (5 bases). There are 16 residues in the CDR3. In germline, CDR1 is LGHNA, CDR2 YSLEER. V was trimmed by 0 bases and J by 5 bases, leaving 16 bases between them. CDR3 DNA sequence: TGCGCCAGCAGCCAAGATTTAACTAAGCGGCTTGAGACCCAGTACTTC. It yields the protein CASSQDLTKRLETQYF.

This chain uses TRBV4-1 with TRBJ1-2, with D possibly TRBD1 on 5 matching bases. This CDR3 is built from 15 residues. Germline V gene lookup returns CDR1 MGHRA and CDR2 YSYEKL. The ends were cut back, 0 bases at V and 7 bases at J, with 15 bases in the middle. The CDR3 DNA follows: TGCGCCAGCAGCCAAGAGCGGGCTGGGGGGTTTGGCTACACCTTC. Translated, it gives CASSQERAGGFGYTF.

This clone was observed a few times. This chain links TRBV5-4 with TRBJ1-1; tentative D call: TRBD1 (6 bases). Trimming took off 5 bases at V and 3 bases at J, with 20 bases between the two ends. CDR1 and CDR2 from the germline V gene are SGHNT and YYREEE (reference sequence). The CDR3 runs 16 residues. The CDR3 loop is CASSTRRGAFHTEAFF. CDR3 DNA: TGTGCCAGCAGTACACGACGGGGGGCGTTCCACACTGAAGCTTTCTTT.

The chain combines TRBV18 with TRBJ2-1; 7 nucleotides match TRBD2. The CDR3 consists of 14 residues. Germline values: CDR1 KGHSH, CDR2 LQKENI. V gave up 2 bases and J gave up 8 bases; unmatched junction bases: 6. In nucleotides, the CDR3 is TGTGCCAGCTCACCAACCAGCGGGGCGGATGAGCAGTTCTTC. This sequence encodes CASSPTSGADEQFF.

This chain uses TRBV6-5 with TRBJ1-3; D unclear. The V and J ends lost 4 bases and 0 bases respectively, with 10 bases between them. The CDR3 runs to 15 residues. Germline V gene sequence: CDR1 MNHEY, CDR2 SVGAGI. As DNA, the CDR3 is TGTGCCAGCAGTTCGGGTCAAACCTCTGGAAACACCATATATTTT. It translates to CASSSGQTSGNTIYF.

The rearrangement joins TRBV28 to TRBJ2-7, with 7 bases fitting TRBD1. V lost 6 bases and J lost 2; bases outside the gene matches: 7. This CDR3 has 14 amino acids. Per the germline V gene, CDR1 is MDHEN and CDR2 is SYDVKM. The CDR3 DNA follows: TGTGCCAGCAGGAAACAGGGGCTAGCCTACGAGCAGTACTTC. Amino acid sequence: CASRKQGLAYEQYF. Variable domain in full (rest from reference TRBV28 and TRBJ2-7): DVKVTQSSRYLVKRTGEKVFLECVQDMDHENMFWYRQDPGLGLRLIYFSYDVKMKEKGDIPEGYSVSREKKERFSLILESASTNQTSMYLCASRKQGLAYEQYFGPGTRLTVT.

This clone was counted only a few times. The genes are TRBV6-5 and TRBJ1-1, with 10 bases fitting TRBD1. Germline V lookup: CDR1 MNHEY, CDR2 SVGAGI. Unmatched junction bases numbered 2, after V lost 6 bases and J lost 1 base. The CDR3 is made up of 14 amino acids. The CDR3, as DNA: TGTGCCAGCAGGGGGACAGGGGCGAACACTGAAGCTTTCTTT. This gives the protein CASRGTGANTEAFF.

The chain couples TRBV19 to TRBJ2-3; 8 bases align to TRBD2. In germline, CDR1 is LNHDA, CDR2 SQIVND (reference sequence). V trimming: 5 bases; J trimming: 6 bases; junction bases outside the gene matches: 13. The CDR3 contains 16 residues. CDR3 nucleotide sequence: TGTGCCAGTAGTCCCTTCTATTCGGGGGGGCGGGATACGCAGTATTTT. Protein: CASSPFYSGGRDTQYF. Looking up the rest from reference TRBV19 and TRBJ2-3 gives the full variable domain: DGGITQSPKYLFRKEGQNVTLSCEQNLNHDAMYWYRQDPGQGLRLIYYSQIVNDFQKGDIAEGYSVSREKKESFPLTVTSAQKNPTAFYLCASSPFYSGGRDTQYFGPGTRLTVL.